This T cell receptor (beta chain) was sequenced during a study of T-cell reconstitution after alpha-beta-depleted transplantation in children. This sample's TCRbeta library carried unique molecular identifier barcodes. Each CDR3 protein gets one entry after TCRdb re-called the PCR reads with MiXCR. Altogether 300,000 to 400,000 distinct CDR3 sequences are present, 20% to 30% being singletons, with the ten largest covering 11%. The CDR3 runs to 14 residues. Germline CDR1 SGHDN, CDR2 FVKESK. Trimming shortened V by 8 bases and J by 0 bases, and 13 bases separated the two germline ends. This clonotype was seen a single time.

This chain links TRBV14 with TRBJ1-2, with D unclear. Sample: PBMCs, mostly from graft donor cells, taken 180 days after TCRalphabeta/CD19-depleted stem cell transplant. The receptor comes from a male patient younger than 18 who had a stem cell transplant for acute lymphoblastic leukemia, so the T cells may come from the graft donor. CDR3 sequence: CASPSLPTNYGYTF. CDR3 nucleotide sequence: TGTGCCAGCCCCTCCCTACCTACTAACTATGGCTACACCTTC. Full variable domain (missing parts from reference TRBV14 and TRBJ1-2): EAGVTQFPSHSVIEKGQTVTLRCDPISGHDNLYWYRRVMGKEIKFLLHFVKESKQDESGMPNNRFLAERTGGTYSTLKVQPAELEDSGVYFCASPSLPTNYGYTFGSGTRLTVV.